The following is a T cell receptor (beta chain) sequence with its context. Antigen unknown. The entry originates in a study of Ad26.COV2.S vaccination and SARS-CoV-2 variants. Study outcomes and limitations: Analytic work on TCR breadth and depth might have understated the full extent of total T cell responses. The placebo group had lower spike-specific TCR breadth than the vaccine recipients did.

Using immunoSEQ multiplex PCR, the repertoire was profiled, and TCRdb retains in-frame clones only, with some absent. The data hold fewer than 100,000 clones, with roughly 84% observed a single time. Germline values: CDR1 MNHEY, CDR2 SVGAGI. This CDR3 comprises 14 residues. V lost 1 base and J 4 bases, leaving 7 bases between the germline ends. The sequence was obtained from a human donor who had recovered from COVID-19. This chain connects TRBV6-5 to TRBJ2-2, with D maybe TRBD2 (6 bases). Sequenced here: peripheral blood, sampled after recovery from COVID-19. In DNA form, the CDR3 reads TGTGCCAGCAGTTACTACGGGAGCACCGGGGAGCTGTTTTTT. Translation: CASSYYGSTGELFF.